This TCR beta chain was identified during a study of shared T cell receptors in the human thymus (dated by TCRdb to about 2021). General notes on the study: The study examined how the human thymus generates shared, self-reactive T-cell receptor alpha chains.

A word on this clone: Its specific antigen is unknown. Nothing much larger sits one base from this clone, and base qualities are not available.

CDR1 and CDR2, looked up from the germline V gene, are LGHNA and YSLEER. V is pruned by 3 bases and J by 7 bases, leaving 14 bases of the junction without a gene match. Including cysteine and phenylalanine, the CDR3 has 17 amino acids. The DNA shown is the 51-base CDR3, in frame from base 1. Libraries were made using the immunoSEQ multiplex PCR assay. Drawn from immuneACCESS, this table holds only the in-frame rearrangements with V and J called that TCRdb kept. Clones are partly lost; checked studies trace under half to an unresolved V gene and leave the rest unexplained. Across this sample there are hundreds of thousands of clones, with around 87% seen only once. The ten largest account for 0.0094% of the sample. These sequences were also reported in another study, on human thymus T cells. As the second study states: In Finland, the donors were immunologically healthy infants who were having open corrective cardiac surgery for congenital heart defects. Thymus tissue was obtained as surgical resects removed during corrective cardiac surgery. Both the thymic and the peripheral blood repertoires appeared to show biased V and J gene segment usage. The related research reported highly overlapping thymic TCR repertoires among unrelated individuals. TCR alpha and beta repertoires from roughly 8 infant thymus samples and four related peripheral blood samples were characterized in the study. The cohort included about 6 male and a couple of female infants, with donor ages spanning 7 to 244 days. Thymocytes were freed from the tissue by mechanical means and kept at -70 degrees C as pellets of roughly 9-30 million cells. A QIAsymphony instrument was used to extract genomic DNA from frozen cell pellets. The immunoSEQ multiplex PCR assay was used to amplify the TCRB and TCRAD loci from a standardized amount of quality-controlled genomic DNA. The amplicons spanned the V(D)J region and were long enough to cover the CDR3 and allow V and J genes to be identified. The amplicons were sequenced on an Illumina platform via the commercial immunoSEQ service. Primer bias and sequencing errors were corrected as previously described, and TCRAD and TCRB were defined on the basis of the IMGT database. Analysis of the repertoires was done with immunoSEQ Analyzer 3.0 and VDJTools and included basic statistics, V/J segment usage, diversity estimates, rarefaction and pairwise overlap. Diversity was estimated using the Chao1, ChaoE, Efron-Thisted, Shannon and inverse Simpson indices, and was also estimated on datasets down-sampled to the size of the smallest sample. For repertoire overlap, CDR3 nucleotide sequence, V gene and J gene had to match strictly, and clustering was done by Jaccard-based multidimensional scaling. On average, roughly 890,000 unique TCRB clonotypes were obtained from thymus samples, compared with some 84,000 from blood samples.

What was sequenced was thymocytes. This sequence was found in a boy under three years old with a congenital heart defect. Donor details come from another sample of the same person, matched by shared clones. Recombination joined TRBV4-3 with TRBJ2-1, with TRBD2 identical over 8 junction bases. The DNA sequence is TGCGCCAGCAGCCAGGCTTCTAGCGGGTCACCTCGAAATGAGCAGTTCTTC. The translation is CASSQASSGSPRNEQFF.